Following are 24 T cell receptor beta chains from one sample sequenced in a study of T cell responses to AZD1222 COVID-19 vaccine. TCRdb's copy holds only in-frame clones and misses some; the assay was immunoSEQ multiplex PCR. Among 100,000 or so clones listed, about 85% were seen once. The sample was peripheral blood, taken on day 0 of AZD1222 vaccination. Receptors were obtained from an adult in good health.

The chain carries TRBV12-3 or TRBV12-4 and TRBJ1-1; D is ambiguous. This CDR3 is 12 amino acids long. V was pared by 2 bases and J by 7 bases, with 8 bases between. The CDR3 here is CASSLTRNEAFF. In DNA, the CDR3 is TGTGCCAGCAGTTTAACCCGGAATGAAGCTTTCTTT.

The J gene is TRBJ1-2, the V gene TRBV7-5. TRBV7-5 is a documented pseudogene. The CDR3 has 16 residues. CDR3 nucleotides: TGTGCCAGAAGCTTAATTTGCCCGGGCTTGGACTATGGCTACACCTTC. Amino acid sequence: CARSLICPGLDYGYTF.

The V call is TRBV2, the J call TRBJ1-4, with D tentatively TRBD1 (6 bases). CDR3 length equals 10 residues. The germline V gene has CDR1 SNHLY and CDR2 FYNNEI. The germline V and J ends were trimmed by 8 bases and 14 bases, with 12 bases remaining between them. CDR3 loop: CASEGGGLFF. DNA of the CDR3: TGTGCCAGCGAGGGAGGGGGGCTGTTTTTT.

This clone has only a few counts. The junction differs from germline at one of its ends, possibly a read error. This chain uses TRBV5-1 with TRBJ2-2; TRBD1 matches at 8 bases. This CDR3 spans 13 amino acids. Germline CDR1 is SGHRS and CDR2 is YFSETQ. CDR3 sequence: CASGQGRAGELFF. In DNA, the CDR3 is TGTGCCAGCGGACAGGGTAGGGCCGGGGAGCTGTTTTTT.

The chain carries TRBV29-1 and TRBJ2-5; D is undetermined. The germline gives CDR1 SQVTM, CDR2 ANQGSEA. The ends were cut back, 7 bases at V and 5 bases at J, with 14 bases in the middle. CDR3 length: 12 residues. The CDR3 spells CSAREYAETQYF. CDR3 DNA: TGCAGCGCCAGAGAGTATGCCGAGACCCAGTACTTC.

This chain uses TRBV7-2 with TRBJ2-3; TRBD2 aligns across 12 bases. The CDR3 consists of 17 residues. Germline V CDR1 and CDR2: SGHTA, FQGNSA. With V trimmed by 1 base and J by 7 bases, 9 bases remained unmatched. This CDR3 is CASSLVPLAGGKNTQYF. The CDR3 DNA sequence: TGTGCCAGCAGCTTAGTCCCGCTAGCGGGGGGGAAAAATACGCAGTATTTT.

This clone has a single count. This chain connects TRBV6-2 or TRBV6-3 to TRBJ1-5; 8 nucleotides agree with TRBD1. Germline V lookup: CDR1 MNHEY, CDR2 SVGEGT. The V segment lost 2 bases and the J segment 4 bases; nucleotides outside the gene matches: 7. CDR3 length equals 16 residues. The CDR3 loop is CASSYGGRGPNQPQHF. The CDR3 nucleotides are TGTGCCAGCAGTTACGGCGGCAGGGGGCCTAATCAGCCCCAGCATTTT.

CDR3 coding DNA: TGTGCCAGCAGTGAATCGGCGGACTCTGGAAACACCATATATTTT. It yields the protein CASSESADSGNTIYF. The J gene is TRBJ1-3, the V gene TRBV6-1; D remains unclear. Trimming cost V 2 bases and J 0 bases, with 8 bases left between them. This CDR3 has 15 amino acids. Germline V gene data show CDR1 as MNHNS and CDR2 as SASEGT.

V gene TRBV23-1 combines with J gene TRBJ1-5; D is uncertain. TRBV23-1 belongs to the ORF category, with a function that is uncertain. The CDR3 has 11 amino acids. Trimming stripped 6 bases from V and 7 bases from J, with 7 bases between. The DNA for the CDR3 is TGCGCCAGCAGGGGAGTACAGCCCCAGCATTTT. As protein: CASRGVQPQHF.

This clone was detected only once. The chain recombines TRBV19 with TRBJ2-4, with D tentatively TRBD2 (6 bases). CDR3 length equals 13 residues. Germline V CDR1 and CDR2: LNHDA, SQIVND (reference sequence). V lost 8 bases and J lost 0, with 8 bases in between. CDR3 loop: CASRETAKNIQYF. CDR3 sequence (DNA): TGTGCCAGTCGGGAGACAGCCAAAAACATTCAGTACTTC.

This clone was observed once. The chain is built from TRBV5-4 and TRBJ1-1; a possible D gene is TRBD1 (5 bases). This CDR3 spans 13 amino acids. The germline V gene has CDR1 SGHNT and CDR2 YYREEE (reference sequence). Trimming removed 4 bases at V and 4 bases at J, with 11 bases between. CDR3: CASSPRGSTEAFF. CDR3 in DNA: TGTGCCAGCAGCCCCCGGGGCAGCACTGAAGCTTTCTTT.

The rearrangement joins TRBV5-6 to TRBJ2-7; D gene unclear. The CDR3 extends over 14 amino acids. The V gene lost 4 bases and the J gene lost 5 bases, with 16 bases spanning the gap. Germline CDR1 SGHDT, CDR2 YYEEEE. In DNA form, the CDR3 reads TGTGCCAGCAGCAAACCCCGATTGGATGACGAGCAGTACGTC. It translates to CASSKPRLDDEQYV.

The table lists this clone with a few counts. This chain links TRBV5-1 with TRBJ2-5, with 10 bases fitting TRBD2. V gave up 4 bases and J gave up 4 bases; unmatched junction bases: 4. CDR1 is SGHRS, CDR2 YFSETQ, per germline. This CDR3 is built from 14 residues. CDR3 DNA: TGCGCCAGCAGCGAGCTAGCGGGGGCAGAGACCCAGTACTTC. It codes for CASSELAGAETQYF.

This chain joins TRBV12-5 and TRBJ2-1; D gene uncertain. V was shortened by 1 base and J by 0 bases, with 4 bases between the two germline ends. Germline CDR1 is LGHNT and CDR2 is FRNRAP. This CDR3 has 14 residues. The CDR3 protein is CASGLGNSYNEQFF. In DNA form, the CDR3 reads TGTGCTAGTGGTTTGGGGAACTCCTACAATGAGCAGTTCTTC. The full variable domain, with the rest looked up from reference TRBV12-5 and TRBJ2-1, is DARVTQTPRHKVTEMGQEVTMRCQPILGHNTVFWYRQTMMQGLELLAYFRNRAPLDDSGMPKDRFSAEMPDATLATLKIQPSEPRDSAVYFCASGLGNSYNEQFFGPGTRLTVL.

J is TRBJ1-2 and V is TRBV25-1; 9 bases match TRBD1. This CDR3 contains 16 residues. The germline CDR1 and CDR2 sequences are MGHDK and SYGVNS. V was pared by 4 bases and J by 2 bases, with 8 bases of the junction left unmatched. DNA of the CDR3: TGTGCCAGCAGTGGAGCCGGGACAGGGCCAAACTATGGCTACACCTTC. Translated, it gives CASSGAGTGPNYGYTF.

The genes are TRBV19 and TRBJ2-6; D uncertain. This CDR3 has 13 amino acids. The V end was cut by 8 bases, the J end by 0 bases, with 5 bases between. From germline, CDR1 is LNHDA and CDR2 SQIVND (reference sequence). The CDR3 loop reads CASPNSGANVLTF. In DNA, the CDR3 is TGTGCCAGTCCCAACTCTGGGGCCAACGTCCTGACTTTC.

In the case of this clone: At one boundary the junction diverges from the germline segment, which might be a read error. The chain recombines TRBV5-1 with TRBJ2-1; TRBD2 agrees at 9 bases. The CDR3 has 15 amino acids. Germline assignment: CDR1 SGHRS and CDR2 YFSETQ. In DNA form, the CDR3 reads TGCGCCCGCAGCGTGGGGCGGGGGGGTTACAATGAGCAGTTCTTC. It yields the protein CARSVGRGGYNEQFF.

The chain couples TRBV13 to TRBJ2-1; a possible D gene is TRBD1 (7 bases). The CDR3 runs to 12 residues. Trimming cost V 11 bases and J 6 bases, with 14 bases left between them. Per germline, CDR1 PRHDT and CDR2 FYEKMQ (reference sequence). The CDR3 bases are TGTGCCGGCTCCCAGGGGGGCAATGAGCAGTTCTTC. Protein sequence: CAGSQGGNEQFF.

The CDR3 is CATSREIVADTQYF. Here the CDR3 DNA reads TGTGCCACCAGCAGAGAGATCGTGGCCGATACGCAGTATTTT. The chain has TRBV15 and TRBJ2-3; unclear D gene. Germline V lookup: CDR1 LNHNV, CDR2 YYDKDF (reference sequence). Trimming took 0 bases from V and 6 from J, leaving 10 bases between them. The CDR3 loop spans 14 amino acids. The variable domain in full, with the rest retrieved from reference TRBV15 and TRBJ2-3, is DAMVIQNPRYQVTQFGKPVTLSCSQTLNHNVMYWYQQKSSQAPKLLFHYYDKDFNNEADTPDNFQSRRPNTSFCFLDIRSPGLGDTAMYLCATSREIVADTQYFGPGTRLTVL.

V usage is TRBV5-1 and J usage is TRBJ2-1; D is uncertain. The CDR3 runs 15 residues. Trimming stripped 1 base from V and 12 bases from J, with 20 bases between. Germline lookup yields CDR1 SGHRS and CDR2 YFSETQ. The CDR3 nucleotides read TGCGCCAGCAGCTTGAATTCGGCGGCCCTGAGAGGGCAGTTCTTC. It yields the protein CASSLNSAALRGQFF.

The chain is built from TRBV7-3 and TRBJ2-1, with D maybe TRBD2 (6 bases). Germline lookup yields CDR1 SGHTA and CDR2 FQGTGA. This CDR3 spans 15 amino acids. Trimming stripped 5 bases from V and 0 bases from J, with 11 bases between. This CDR3 is CASSISGSSYNEQFF. The CDR3 DNA reads TGTGCCAGCAGCATTAGCGGATCCTCCTACAATGAGCAGTTCTTC.

In this sample, this clone turned up once. The chain links TRBV5-1 to TRBJ2-6; D unresolved. This CDR3 is built from 15 residues. Germline values: CDR1 SGHRS, CDR2 YFSETQ. V was cut by 0 bases and J by 0 bases, with 4 bases left in between. CDR3 protein: CASSLGDSGANVLTF. CDR3 DNA: TGCGCCAGCAGCTTGGGGGACTCTGGGGCCAACGTCCTGACTTTC.

The J gene is TRBJ1-5, the V gene TRBV7-2; D remains unclear. The CDR3 is 16 amino acids. The V end was cut by 1 base, the J end by 2 bases, with 12 bases between. The germline CDR1 and CDR2 sequences are SGHTA and FQGNSA. CDR3 amino acids: CASSLDAGLGNQPQHF. DNA of the CDR3: TGTGCCAGCAGCTTAGATGCCGGGTTAGGCAATCAGCCCCAGCATTTT.

The chain couples TRBV15 to TRBJ2-7; D remains ambiguous. The CDR3 runs to 13 residues. Trimming removed 4 bases from V and 2 bases from J, with 9 bases in between. Germline CDR1 and CDR2: LNHNV and YYDKDF (reference sequence). The CDR3 loop is CATSNQLTYEQYV. The CDR3 nucleotides read TGTGCCACCAGCAATCAACTAACCTACGAGCAGTACGTC.